This paragraph covers one T cell receptor beta chain sequence. Its antigen is not identified. This entry belongs to a study of CD8+CD57+ T cells in acquired aplastic anemia. Whole-study context: The average for DNA from sorted CD4+ and CD8+ cells was around 3.5 ug.

Patients sequenced had flow cytometry evidence of CD8+CD57+ cell expansion. Notes on the study in general: CD8+ Simpson's diversity in patients was not significantly different from that in controls. Researchers report that some 31 CD8+ CDR3 sequences appeared in both patients and controls.

Germline lookup yields CDR1 LGHNA and CDR2 YNFKEQ. The V segment lost 1 base and the J segment 6 bases; nucleotides outside the gene matches: 5. The CDR3 covers 15 residues. TCR beta VDJ and CDR3 were profiled, and genomic DNA was the template. One entry per CDR3 protein, called by TCRdb with MiXCR from the reads. The table includes around 430,000 distinct CDR3 sequences, approximately 33% detected once. The TCR originated in a human donor with aplastic anemia. What was sequenced was sorted CD4+, CD8+, or CD8+CD57+ T cells (not recorded which) from PBMCs. J is TRBJ2-3 and V is TRBV4-2; 9 bases map to TRBD2. CDR3 nucleotide sequence: TGTGCCAGCAGCCAAGGGCCTAGCGGGGAGGATACGCAGTATTTT. Its protein is CASSQGPSGEDTQYF.